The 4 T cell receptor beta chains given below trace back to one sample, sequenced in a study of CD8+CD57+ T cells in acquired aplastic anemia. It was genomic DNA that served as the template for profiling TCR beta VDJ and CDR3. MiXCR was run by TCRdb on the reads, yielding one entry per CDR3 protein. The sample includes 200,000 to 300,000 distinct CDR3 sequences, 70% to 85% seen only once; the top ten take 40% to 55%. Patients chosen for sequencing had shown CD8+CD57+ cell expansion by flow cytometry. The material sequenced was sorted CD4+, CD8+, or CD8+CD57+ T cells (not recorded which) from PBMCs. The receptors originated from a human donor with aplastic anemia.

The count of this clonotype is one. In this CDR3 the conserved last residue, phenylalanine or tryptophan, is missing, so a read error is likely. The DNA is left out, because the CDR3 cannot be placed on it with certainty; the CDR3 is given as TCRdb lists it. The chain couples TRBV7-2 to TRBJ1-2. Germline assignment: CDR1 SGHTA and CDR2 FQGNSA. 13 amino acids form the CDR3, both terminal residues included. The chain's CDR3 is CASKFTGEGYEQY.

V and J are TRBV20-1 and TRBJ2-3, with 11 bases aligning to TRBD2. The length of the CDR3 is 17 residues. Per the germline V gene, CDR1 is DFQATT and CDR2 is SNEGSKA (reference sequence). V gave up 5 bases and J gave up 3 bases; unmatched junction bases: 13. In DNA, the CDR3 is TGCAGTGCTCCCCCGGGACTAGCGGACGATTATACAGATACGCAGTATTTT. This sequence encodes CSAPPGLADDYTDTQYF.

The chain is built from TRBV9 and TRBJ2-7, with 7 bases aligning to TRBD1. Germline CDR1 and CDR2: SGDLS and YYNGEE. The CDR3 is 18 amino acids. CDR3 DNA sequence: TGTGCCAGCAGCTTAGGGCCAGACGGGACAGCCCTTTCCTACGTGCAGTACGTC. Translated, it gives CASSLGPDGTALSYVQYV.

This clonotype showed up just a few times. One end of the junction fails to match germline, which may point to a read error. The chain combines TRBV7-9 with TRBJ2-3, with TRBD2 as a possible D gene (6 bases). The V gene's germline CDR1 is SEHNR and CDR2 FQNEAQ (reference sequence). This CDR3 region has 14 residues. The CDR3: CASSFAGGSDTQYF. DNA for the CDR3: TGTGCCAGTAGCTTCGCTGGAGGGAGCGACACGCAGTATTTT.